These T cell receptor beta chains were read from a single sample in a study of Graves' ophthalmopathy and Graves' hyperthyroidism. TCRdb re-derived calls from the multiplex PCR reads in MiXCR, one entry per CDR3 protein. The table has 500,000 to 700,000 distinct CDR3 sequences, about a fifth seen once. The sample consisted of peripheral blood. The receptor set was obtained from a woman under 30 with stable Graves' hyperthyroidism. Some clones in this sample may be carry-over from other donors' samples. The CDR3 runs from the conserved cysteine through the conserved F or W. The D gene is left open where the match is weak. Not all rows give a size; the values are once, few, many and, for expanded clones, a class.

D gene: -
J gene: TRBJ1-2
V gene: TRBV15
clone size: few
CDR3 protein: CATSKGTTGYTF
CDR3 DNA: TGTGCCACCAGCAAAGGAACGACAGGCTACACCTTC

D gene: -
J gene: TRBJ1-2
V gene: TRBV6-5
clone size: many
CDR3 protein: CASSYDSLDGYTF
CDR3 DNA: TGTGCCAGCAGTTACGACAGTTTGGATGGCTACACCTTC

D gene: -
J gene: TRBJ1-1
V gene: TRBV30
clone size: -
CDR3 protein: CAWSVGRIRIFMNTEAFF
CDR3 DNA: TGTGCCTGGAGTGTTGGACGTATCCGAATTTTTATGAACACTGAAGCTTTCTTT

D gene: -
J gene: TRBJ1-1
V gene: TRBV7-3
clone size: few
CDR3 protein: CASSPRPTELGTEAFF
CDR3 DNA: TGTGCCAGCAGCCCAAGGCCCACAGAATTAGGCACTGAAGCTTTCTTT

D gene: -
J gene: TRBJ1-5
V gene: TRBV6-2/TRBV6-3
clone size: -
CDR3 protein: CASSTLSNQPQHF
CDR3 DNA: TGTGCCAGCAGCACCTTAAGCAATCAGCCCCAGCATTTT

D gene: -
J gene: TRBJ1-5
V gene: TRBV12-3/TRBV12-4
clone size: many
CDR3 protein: CASSPRLTGGNQPQHF
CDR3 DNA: TGTGCCAGCAGCCCTCGGCTCACGGGGGGCAATCAGCCCCAGCATTTT

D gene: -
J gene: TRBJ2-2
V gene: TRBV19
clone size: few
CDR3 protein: CASSIAPGAGELFF
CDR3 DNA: TGTGCCAGTAGTATAGCCCCCGGGGCCGGAGAGCTGTTTTTT

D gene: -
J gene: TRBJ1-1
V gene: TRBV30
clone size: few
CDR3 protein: CAWSAPHHANTEAFF
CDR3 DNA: TGTGCCTGGAGTGCCCCGCACCACGCTAACACTGAAGCTTTCTTT

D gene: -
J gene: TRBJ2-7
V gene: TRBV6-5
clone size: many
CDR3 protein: CASSYSDRRQDEQYF
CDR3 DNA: TGTGCCAGCAGTTACTCGGACCGGCGTCAGGACGAGCAGTACTTC

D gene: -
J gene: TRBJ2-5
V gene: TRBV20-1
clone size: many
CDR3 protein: CSAKRWPGPHQETQYF
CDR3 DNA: TGCAGTGCGAAGCGGTGGCCAGGACCCCACCAAGAGACCCAGTACTTC

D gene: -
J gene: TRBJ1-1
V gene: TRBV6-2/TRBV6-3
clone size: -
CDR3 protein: CASTLGPWGMNTEAFF
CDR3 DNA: TGTGCCAGCACTTTGGGTCCCTGGGGTATGAACACTGAAGCTTTCTTT

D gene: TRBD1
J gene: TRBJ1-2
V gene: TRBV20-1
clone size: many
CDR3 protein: CSANPGGDGYTF
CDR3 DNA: TGCAGTGCAAACCCAGGGGGGGATGGCTACACCTTC

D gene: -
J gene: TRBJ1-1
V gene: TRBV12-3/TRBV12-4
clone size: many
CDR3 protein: CASSLSLTAFF
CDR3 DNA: TGTGCCAGCAGTTTAAGTTTGACAGCTTTCTTT

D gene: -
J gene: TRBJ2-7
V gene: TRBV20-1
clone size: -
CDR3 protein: CSAREFHAAYEQYF
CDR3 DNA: TGCAGTGCTAGAGAATTTCACGCCGCCTACGAGCAGTACTTC